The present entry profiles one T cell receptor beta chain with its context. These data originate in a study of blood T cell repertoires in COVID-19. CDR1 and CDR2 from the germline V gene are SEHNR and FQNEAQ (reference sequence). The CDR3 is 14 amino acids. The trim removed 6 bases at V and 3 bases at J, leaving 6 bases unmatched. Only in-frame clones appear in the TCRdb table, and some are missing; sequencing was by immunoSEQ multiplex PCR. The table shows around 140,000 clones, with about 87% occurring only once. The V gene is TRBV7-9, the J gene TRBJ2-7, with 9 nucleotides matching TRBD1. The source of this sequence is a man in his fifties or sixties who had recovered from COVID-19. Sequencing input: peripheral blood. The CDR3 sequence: CASSWTGAFYEQYF. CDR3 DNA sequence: TGTGCCAGCAGTTGGACAGGGGCTTTCTACGAGCAGTACTTC.